This entry concerns a single T cell receptor (beta chain). Its target is unknown. The record originates from a study of T cells expressing NK-cell markers. Study outcomes and limitations: In a handful of donors, dominant NKG2C+ clonotypes were roughly 1.0-7.0% of CD8+ T cells.

In generating TCR beta cDNA, 5'RACE template switching with UMIs was used. TCRdb reprocessed the 5' RACE reads, with one entry per CDR3 protein and no DNA. Its table lists a few hundred thousand distinct CDR3 sequences. CDR3 length: 17 residues. This chain links TRBV12-3 or TRBV12-4 with TRBJ2-6; the D call from TCRdb, TRBD1, cannot be confirmed without DNA. The TCR originated in a man aged 18-30 years in good health. The sample comprised blood T cells: a sorted CD56 or NKG2C T cell subset, CD4+ or CD8+ T cells, or bulk PBMC T cells (not recorded which). CDR3 in amino acids: CASSFQGGSSGANVLTF.